This TCR beta chain was identified during a study of T-cell reconstitution after alpha-beta-depleted transplantation in children. V was cut by 3 bases and J by 6 bases, with 8 bases left in between. This CDR3 has 12 residues. Germline values: CDR1 DFQATT, CDR2 SNEGSKA (reference sequence). Unique molecular identifiers were used to barcode this TCRbeta library. TCRdb passed the PCR reads through MiXCR, listing each CDR3 protein once. The sample holds about 980,000 distinct CDR3 sequences, roughly 29% seen once. Overall study findings and caveats: Roughly two months post-transplant, alpha-beta T cells reportedly originated from several hundred graft clones that had expanded.

This clonotype was counted only a few times. Its antigen remains unidentified. The chain carries TRBV20-1 and TRBJ2-2; the D call may be TRBD1 or TRBD2 (5 bases each). Material: PBMCs, mostly from graft donor cells, obtained 360 days after TCRalphabeta/CD19-depleted stem cell transplant. This TCR came from a boy under three years old who had a stem cell transplant for SCID, so the T cells may come from the graft donor. CDR3 sequence (DNA): TGCAGTGCTAGCTCGGGGCCCGGGGAGCTGTTTTTT. It yields the protein CSASSGPGELFF.